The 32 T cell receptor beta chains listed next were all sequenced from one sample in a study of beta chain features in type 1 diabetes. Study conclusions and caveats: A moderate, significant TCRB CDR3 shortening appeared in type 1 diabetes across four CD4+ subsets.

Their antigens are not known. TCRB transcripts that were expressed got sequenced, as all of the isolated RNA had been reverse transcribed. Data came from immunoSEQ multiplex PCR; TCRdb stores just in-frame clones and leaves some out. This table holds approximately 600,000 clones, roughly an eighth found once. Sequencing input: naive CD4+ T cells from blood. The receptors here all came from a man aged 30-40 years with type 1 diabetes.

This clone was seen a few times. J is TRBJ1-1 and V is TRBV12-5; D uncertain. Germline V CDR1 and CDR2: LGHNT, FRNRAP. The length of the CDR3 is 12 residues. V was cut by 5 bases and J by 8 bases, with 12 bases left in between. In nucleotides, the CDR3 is TGTGCTAGTGGTCCGGCCCAAGGGGAAGCTTTCTTT. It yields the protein CASGPAQGEAFF. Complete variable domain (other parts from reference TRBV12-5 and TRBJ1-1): DARVTQTPRHKVTEMGQEVTMRCQPILGHNTVFWYRQTMMQGLELLAYFRNRAPLDDSGMPKDRFSAEMPDATLATLKIQPSEPRDSAVYFCASGPAQGEAFFGQGTRLTVV.

CDR3 in amino acids: CASSLSRTGIGETQYF. The CDR3 DNA sequence: TGTGCCAGCAGCCTTAGTAGGACAGGAATAGGAGAGACCCAGTACTTC. The rearrangement links TRBV7-2 to TRBJ2-5, with 7 positions matching TRBD1. Germline V gives CDR1 SGHTA, CDR2 FQGNSA. This CDR3 spans 16 amino acids. J lost 4 bases, V lost 5 bases, and 13 bases had no gene match.

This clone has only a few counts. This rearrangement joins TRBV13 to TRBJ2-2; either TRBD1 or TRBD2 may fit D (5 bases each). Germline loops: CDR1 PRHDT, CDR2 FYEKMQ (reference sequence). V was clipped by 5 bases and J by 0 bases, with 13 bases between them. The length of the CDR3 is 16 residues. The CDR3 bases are TGTGCCAGCAGCCCGGGGACGTTCGCGAACACCGGGGAGCTGTTTTTT. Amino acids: CASSPGTFANTGELFF.

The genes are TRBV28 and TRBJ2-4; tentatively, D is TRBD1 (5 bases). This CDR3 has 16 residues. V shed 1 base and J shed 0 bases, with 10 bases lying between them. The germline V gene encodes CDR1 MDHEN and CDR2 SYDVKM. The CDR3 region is CASSLYDSVAKNIQYF. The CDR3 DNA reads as TGTGCCAGCAGTTTATACGACAGCGTAGCCAAAAACATTCAGTACTTC.

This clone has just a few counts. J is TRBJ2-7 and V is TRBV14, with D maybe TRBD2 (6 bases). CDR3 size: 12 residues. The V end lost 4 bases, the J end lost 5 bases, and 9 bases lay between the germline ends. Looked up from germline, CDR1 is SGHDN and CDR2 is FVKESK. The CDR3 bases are TGTGCCAGCAGCCCCAGGAGGGACGAGCAGTACTTC. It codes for CASSPRRDEQYF.

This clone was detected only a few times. The CDR3 DNA follows: TGTGCCAGCAAGCGCACAGGGGTTGGTGGAAACACCATATATTTT. Residues: CASKRTGVGGNTIYF. This chain connects TRBV6-5 to TRBJ1-3, with 7 nucleotides matching TRBD1. Germline V lookup: CDR1 MNHEY, CDR2 SVGAGI. The ends lost 7 bases at V and 3 bases at J; junction bases unmatched: 9. The CDR3 has 15 residues.

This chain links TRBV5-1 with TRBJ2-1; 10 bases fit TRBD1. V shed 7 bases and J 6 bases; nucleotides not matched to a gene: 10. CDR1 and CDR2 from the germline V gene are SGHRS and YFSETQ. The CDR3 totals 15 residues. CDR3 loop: CASQVWTGGSNEQFF. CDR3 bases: TGCGCCAGCCAAGTATGGACAGGGGGTTCCAATGAGCAGTTCTTC.

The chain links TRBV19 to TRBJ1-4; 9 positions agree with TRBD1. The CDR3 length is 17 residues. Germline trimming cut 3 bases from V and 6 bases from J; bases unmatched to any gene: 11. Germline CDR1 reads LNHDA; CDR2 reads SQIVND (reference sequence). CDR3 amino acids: CASSISGTGQYYEKLFF. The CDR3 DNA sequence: TGTGCCAGTAGTATCTCCGGGACAGGGCAATATTATGAAAAACTGTTTTTT.

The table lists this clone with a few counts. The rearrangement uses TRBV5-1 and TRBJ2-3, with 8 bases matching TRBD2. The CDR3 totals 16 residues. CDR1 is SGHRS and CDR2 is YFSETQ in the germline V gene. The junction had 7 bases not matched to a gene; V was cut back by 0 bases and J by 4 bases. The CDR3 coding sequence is TGCGCCAGCAGCTTGGGAATTAGCGGGGCCTCAGATACGCAGTATTTT. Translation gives CASSLGISGASDTQYF.

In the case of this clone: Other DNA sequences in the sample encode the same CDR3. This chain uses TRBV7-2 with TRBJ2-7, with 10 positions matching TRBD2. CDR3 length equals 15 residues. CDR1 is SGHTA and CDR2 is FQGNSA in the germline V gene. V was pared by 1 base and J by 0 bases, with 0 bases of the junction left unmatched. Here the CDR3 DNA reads TGTGCCAGCAGCTTAGTAGCGGGGGGCTCCTACGAGCAGTACTTC. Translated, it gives CASSLVAGGSYEQYF.

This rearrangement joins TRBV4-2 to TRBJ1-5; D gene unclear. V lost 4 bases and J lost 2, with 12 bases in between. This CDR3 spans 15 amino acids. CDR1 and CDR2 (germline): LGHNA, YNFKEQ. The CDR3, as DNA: TGTGCCAGCAGCCTTGGACCGCCTGGCAATCAGCCCCAGCATTTT. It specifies CASSLGPPGNQPQHF.

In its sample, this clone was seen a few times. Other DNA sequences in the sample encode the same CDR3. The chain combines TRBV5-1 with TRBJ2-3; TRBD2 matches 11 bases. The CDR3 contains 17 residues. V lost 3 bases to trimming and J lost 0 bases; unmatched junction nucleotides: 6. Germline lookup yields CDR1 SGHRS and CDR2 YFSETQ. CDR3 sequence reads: CASSSGTSGSSTDTQYF. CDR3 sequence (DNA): TGCGCCAGCAGCTCGGGGACTAGCGGCTCTAGCACAGATACGCAGTATTTT.

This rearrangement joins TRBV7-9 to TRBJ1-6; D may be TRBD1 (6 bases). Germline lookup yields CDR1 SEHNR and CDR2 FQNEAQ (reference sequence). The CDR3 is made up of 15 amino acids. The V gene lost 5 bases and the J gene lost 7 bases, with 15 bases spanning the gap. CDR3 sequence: CASSARGEGNSPLHF. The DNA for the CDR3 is TGTGCCAGCAGCGCCAGGGGAGAAGGGAATTCACCCCTCCACTTT.

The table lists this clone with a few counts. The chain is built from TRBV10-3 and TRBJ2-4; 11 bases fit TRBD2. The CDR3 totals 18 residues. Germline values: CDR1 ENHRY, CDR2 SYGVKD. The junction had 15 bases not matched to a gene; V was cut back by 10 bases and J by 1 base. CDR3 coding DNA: TGTGCCACCTCCTCCGGGACTAGCGGTAGACCTGCCAAAAACATTCAGTACTTC. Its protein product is CATSSGTSGRPAKNIQYF.

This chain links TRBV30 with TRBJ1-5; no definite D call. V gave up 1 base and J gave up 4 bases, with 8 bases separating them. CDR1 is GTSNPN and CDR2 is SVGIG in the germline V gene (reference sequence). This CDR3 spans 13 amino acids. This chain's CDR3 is CAWSGLGNQPQHF. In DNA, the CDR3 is TGTGCCTGGAGTGGCCTTGGGAATCAGCCCCAGCATTTT.

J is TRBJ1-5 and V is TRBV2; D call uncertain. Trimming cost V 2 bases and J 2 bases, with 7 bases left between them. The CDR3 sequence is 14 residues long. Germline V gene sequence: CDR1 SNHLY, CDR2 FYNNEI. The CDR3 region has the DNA TGTGCCAGCAGTGAAAGAGCGGGCAATCAGCCCCAGCATTTT. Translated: CASSERAGNQPQHF.

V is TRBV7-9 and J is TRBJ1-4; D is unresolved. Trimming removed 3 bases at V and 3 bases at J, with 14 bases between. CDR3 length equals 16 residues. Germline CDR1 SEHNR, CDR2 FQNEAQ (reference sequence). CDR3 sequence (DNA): TGTGCCAGCAGCTTCCCCCAGCCAGAGGCTAATGAAAAACTGTTTTTT. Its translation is CASSFPQPEANEKLFF.

As DNA, the CDR3 is TGTGCCAGCAGCCATGACAGCGGTGTCGAAGCTTTCTTT. Translated: CASSHDSGVEAFF. The chain links TRBV11-3 to TRBJ1-1; perhaps TRBD1 as D (5 bases). There are 13 residues in the CDR3. V was pared by 5 bases and J by 8 bases, with 15 bases between. Germline CDR1 is SGHNT and CDR2 is YENEEA.

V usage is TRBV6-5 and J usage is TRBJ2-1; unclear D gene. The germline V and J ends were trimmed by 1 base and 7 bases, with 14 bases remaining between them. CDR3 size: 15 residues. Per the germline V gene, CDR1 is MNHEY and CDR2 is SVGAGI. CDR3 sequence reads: CASSYLGLASNEQFF. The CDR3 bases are TGTGCCAGCAGTTACTTAGGTTTGGCGAGTAATGAGCAGTTCTTC.

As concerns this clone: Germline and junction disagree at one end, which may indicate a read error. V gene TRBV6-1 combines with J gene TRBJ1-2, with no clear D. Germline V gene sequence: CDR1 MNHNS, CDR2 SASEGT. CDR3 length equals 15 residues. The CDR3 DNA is TGTGCCAGCAGCGAAGGAGTGGCTTTTGGAGGTGGCTACACCTTC. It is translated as CASSEGVAFGGGYTF.

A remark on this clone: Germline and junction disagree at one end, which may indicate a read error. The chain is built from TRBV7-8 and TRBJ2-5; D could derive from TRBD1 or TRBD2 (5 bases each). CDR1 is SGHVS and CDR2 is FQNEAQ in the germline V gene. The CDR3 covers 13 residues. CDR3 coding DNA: TGTGCCAGCAGTTTAGGGACGCAGGAGACCCAGTACTTC. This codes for CASSLGTQETQYF.

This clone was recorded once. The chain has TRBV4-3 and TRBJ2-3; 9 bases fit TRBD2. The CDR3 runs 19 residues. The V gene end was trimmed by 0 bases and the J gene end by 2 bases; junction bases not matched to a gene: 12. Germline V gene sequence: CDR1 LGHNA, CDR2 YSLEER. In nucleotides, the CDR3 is TGCGCCAGCAGCCAAGATAATGTTTTTGGCGGGGGGGCCACAGATACGCAGTATTTT. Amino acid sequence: CASSQDNVFGGGATDTQYF.

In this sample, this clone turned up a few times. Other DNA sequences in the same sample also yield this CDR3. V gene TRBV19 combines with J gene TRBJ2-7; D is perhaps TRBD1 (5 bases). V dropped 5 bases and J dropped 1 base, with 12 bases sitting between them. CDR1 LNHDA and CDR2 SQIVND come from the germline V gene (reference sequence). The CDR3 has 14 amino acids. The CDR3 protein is CASSLTGSSYEQYF. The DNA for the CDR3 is TGTGCCAGTAGTCTAACAGGTTCGTCCTACGAGCAGTACTTC.

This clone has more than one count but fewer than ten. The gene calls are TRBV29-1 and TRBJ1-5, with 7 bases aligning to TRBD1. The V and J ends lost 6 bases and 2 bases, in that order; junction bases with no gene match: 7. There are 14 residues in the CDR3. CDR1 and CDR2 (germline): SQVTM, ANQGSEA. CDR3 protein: CSVATGVGNQPQHF. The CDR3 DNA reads TGCAGCGTAGCTACAGGGGTTGGCAATCAGCCCCAGCATTTT.

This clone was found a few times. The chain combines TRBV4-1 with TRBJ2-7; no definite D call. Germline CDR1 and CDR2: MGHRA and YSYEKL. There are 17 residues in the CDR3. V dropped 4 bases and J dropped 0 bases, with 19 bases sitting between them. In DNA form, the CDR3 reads TGCGCCAGCAGCCTCAAAGGTGGGCAGGCCAGCTCCTACGAGCAGTACTTC. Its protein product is CASSLKGGQASSYEQYF.

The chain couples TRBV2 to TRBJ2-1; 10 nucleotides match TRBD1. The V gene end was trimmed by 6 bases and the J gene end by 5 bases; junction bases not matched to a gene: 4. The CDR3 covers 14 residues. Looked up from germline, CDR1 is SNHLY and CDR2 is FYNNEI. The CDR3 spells CASRLGQGNNEQFF. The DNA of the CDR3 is TGTGCCAGCAGGTTGGGACAGGGGAACAATGAGCAGTTCTTC.

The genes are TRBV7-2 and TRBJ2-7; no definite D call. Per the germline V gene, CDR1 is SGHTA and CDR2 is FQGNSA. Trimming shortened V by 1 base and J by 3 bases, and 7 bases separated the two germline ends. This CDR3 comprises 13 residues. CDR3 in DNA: TGTGCCAGCAGCTTAGTTGAGAACTACGAGCAGTACTTC. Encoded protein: CASSLVENYEQYF.

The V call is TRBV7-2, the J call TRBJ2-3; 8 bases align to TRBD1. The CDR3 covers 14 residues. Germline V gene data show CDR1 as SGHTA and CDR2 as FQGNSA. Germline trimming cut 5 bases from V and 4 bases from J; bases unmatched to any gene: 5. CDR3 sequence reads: CASSRDRSSDTQYF. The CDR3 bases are TGTGCCAGCAGCAGGGACAGGTCTTCAGATACGCAGTATTTT.

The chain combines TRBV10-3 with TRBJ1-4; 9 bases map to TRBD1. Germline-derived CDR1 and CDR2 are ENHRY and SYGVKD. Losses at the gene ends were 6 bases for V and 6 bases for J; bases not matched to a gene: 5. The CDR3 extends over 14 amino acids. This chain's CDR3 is CAIRGTGSDEKLFF. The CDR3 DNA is TGTGCCATCAGGGGGACAGGGTCGGATGAAAAACTGTTTTTT.

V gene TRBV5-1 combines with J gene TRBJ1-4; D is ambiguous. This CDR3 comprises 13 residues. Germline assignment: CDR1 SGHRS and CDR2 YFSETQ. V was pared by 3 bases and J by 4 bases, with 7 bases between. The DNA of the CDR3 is TGCGCCAGCAGCTCGCGGGTTAATGAAAAACTGTTTTTT. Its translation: CASSSRVNEKLFF. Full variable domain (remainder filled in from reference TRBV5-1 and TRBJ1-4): KAGVTQTPRYLIKTRGQQVTLSCSPISGHRSVSWYQQTPGQGLQFLFEYFSETQRNKGNFPGRFSGRQFSNSRSEMNVSTLELGDSALYLCASSSRVNEKLFFGSGTQLSVL.

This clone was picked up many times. CDR3 in amino acids: CASSSDTLGYNEQFF. In DNA form, the CDR3 reads TGTGCCAGCAGCTCGGACACCTTAGGGTACAATGAGCAGTTCTTC. This rearrangement joins TRBV7-2 to TRBJ2-1, with D perhaps TRBD1 (5 bases). CDR1 SGHTA and CDR2 FQGNSA come from the germline V gene. The CDR3 spans 15 residues. V gave up 4 bases and J gave up 4 bases, with 14 bases separating them.

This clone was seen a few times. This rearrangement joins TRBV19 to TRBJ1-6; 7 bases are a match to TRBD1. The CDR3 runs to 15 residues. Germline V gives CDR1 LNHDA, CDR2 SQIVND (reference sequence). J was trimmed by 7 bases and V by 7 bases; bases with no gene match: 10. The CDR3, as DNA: TGTGCCAGTACCCCATTAGGGGGCCTCAATTCACCCCTCCACTTT. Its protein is CASTPLGGLNSPLHF. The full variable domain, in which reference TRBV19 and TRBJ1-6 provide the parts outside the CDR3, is DGGITQSPKYLFRKEGQNVTLSCEQNLNHDAMYWYRQDPGQGLRLIYYSQIVNDFQKGDIAEGYSVSREKKESFPLTVTSAQKNPTAFYLCASTPLGGLNSPLHFGNGTRLTVT.